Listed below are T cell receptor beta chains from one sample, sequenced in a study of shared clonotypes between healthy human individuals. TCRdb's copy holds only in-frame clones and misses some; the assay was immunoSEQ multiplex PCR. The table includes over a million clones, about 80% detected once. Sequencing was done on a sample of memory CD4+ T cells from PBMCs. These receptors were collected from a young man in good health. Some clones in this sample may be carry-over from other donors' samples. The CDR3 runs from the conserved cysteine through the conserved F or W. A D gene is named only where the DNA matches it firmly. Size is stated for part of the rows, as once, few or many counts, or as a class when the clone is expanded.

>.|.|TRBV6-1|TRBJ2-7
TGTGCCAGCAGTGAAGGGGCCAGCATCTACGAGCAGTACTTC
CASSEGASIYEQYF
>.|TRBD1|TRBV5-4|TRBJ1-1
TGTGCCAGCAGCTCGAAACAGGGGCAACTGAACACTGAAGCTTTCTTT
CASSSKQGQLNTEAFF
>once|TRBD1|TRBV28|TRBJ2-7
TGTGCCAGCAGTGCCCTCCGGACAGGGCCCGAGCAGTACTTC
CASSALRTGPEQYF
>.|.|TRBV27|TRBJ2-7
TGTGCCAGCGCGGACTCCTACGAGCAGTACTTC
CASADSYEQYF
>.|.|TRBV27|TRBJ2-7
TGTGCCAGCAGTTTATCTCTTGCGGCGGTTAAGGGGGAGCAGTACTTC
CASSLSLAAVKGEQYF
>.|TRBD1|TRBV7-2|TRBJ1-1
TGTGCCAGCAGCTTGGTAGACAGGGGTGGTACTGAAGCTTTCTTT
CASSLVDRGGTEAFF
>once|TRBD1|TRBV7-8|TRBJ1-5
TGTGCCAGCAGCTCCTTGGGACAGGCCATCAATCAGCCCCAGCATTTT
CASSSLGQAINQPQHF
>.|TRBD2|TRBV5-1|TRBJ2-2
TGCGCCAGCAGCTTGGGACTAGCGGGGACTAACACCGGGGAGCTGTTTTTT
CASSLGLAGTNTGELFF
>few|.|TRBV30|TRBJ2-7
TGTGCCTGGAGCCGGGACAAACCTACCGAGCAGTACTTC
CAWSRDKPTEQYF
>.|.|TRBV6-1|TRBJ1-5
TGTGCCAGCAGTGAAATTTACAGAGACAATCAGCCCCAGCATTTT
CASSEIYRDNQPQHF
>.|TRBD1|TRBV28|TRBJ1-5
TGTGCCAGCAATTCGCCAGGGGGATCCCTCCAGCCCCAGCATTTT
CASNSPGGSLQPQHF
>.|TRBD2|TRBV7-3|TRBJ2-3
TGTGCCAGCAGCGGAAATCCAAGCGGGAGTAGGGCAGATACGCAGTATTTT
CASSGNPSGSRADTQYF
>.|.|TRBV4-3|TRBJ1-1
TGCGCCAGCAGCCAAGTAGGGAATATAGCTGAAGCTTTCTTT
CASSQVGNIAEAFF
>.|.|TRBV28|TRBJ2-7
TGTGCCAGCAGTGTCGGGACAAATCCCTACGAGCAGTACTTC
CASSVGTNPYEQYF
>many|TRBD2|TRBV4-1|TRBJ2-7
TGCGCCAGCAGCCAAAACATAGCGGGAGCCTCAGGGAACGAGCAGTACTTC
CASSQNIAGASGNEQYF
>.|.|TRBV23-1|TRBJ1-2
TGCGCGGCCTTGGGGGGACTAAGGTGCTATGGCTACACCTTC
CAALGGLRCYGYTF
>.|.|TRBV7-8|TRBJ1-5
TGTGCCAGCAGCTTAAACGACTATAGCAATCAGCCCCAGCATTTT
CASSLNDYSNQPQHF
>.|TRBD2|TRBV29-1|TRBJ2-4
TGCAGCGTGTCGGGACTAGCGGGAGGAGGAAACATTCAGTACTTC
CSVSGLAGGGNIQYF
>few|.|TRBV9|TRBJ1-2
TGTGCCAGCAGCGTAGAGGCCCGGGACTATGGCTACACCTTC
CASSVEARDYGYTF
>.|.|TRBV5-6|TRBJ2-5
TGTGCCAGCAGCTTTGGGCAGACCCAAGAGACCCAGTACTTC
CASSFGQTQETQYF
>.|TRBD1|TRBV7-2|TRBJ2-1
TGTGCCAGCAGCCGACAGGGACAGGGCGATGAGCAGTTCTTC
CASSRQGQGDEQFF
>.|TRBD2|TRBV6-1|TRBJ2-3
TGTGCCAGTTGGACTAGCGGGAGGGCTGGAGATACGCAGTATTTT
CASWTSGRAGDTQYF